A selection of T cell receptor beta chains follows, all from one sample in a study of T cells in Graves' hyperthyroidism and ophthalmopathy. MiXCR, applied by TCRdb to the multiplex PCR reads, yields one record per CDR3 protein. This table has around 490,000 distinct CDR3 sequences, roughly 21% appearing once. The sequenced material came from blood. Receptors originate from a man in his forties or fifties with Graves' ophthalmopathy. Each CDR3 is given without its conserved first and last residue.

j_call: TRBJ2-7; v_call: TRBV11-3; cdr3_aa: ASSLSIGNFVYEQY
j_call: TRBJ2-4; v_call: TRBV5-1; cdr3_aa: ASRLWENRDIQY
j_call: TRBJ2-3; v_call: TRBV9; cdr3_aa: ASSSGTSGGATDTQY
j_call: TRBJ2-2; v_call: TRBV25-1; cdr3_aa: ASSSPRQTVPVTGELF
j_call: TRBJ2-1; v_call: TRBV10-3; cdr3_aa: AISGNRGFLNEQF
j_call: TRBJ1-4; v_call: TRBV7-9; cdr3_aa: ASSLEGPGWEKLF
j_call: TRBJ2-5; v_call: TRBV11-2; cdr3_aa: ASSSNPGGQETQY
j_call: TRBJ1-4; v_call: TRBV20-1; cdr3_aa: SASPPTGSEKLF
j_call: TRBJ2-1; v_call: TRBV5-1; cdr3_aa: ASSLVGQSSYNEQF
j_call: TRBJ1-3; v_call: TRBV30; cdr3_aa: AWSENIGNTIY
j_call: TRBJ2-1; v_call: TRBV28; cdr3_aa: ASRLTTLQEGSYNEQF
j_call: TRBJ2-2; v_call: TRBV2; cdr3_aa: ASSEVVTGELF
j_call: TRBJ1-1; v_call: TRBV2; cdr3_aa: ARDTGMNTEAF
j_call: TRBJ2-1; v_call: TRBV15; cdr3_aa: ATSRESYNEQF
j_call: TRBJ1-1; v_call: TRBV7-8; cdr3_aa: ASSLELRREAF
j_call: TRBJ2-6; v_call: TRBV18; cdr3_aa: ASSPGAGANVLT
j_call: TRBJ2-7; v_call: TRBV28; cdr3_aa: ASSSITTYEQY
j_call: TRBJ2-3; v_call: TRBV7-6; cdr3_aa: ASSLEGGRDTQY
j_call: TRBJ2-1; v_call: TRBV20-1; cdr3_aa: SAMSGLLPEQF
j_call: -; v_call: TRBV28; cdr3_aa: ASRILGGYNEQY
j_call: TRBJ2-7; v_call: TRBV6-1; cdr3_aa: ASSEYSVGSKNEQY
j_call: TRBJ2-7; v_call: TRBV12-3/TRBV12-4; cdr3_aa: ASSRPGLGLYEQY
j_call: TRBJ2-7; v_call: TRBV6-1; cdr3_aa: ASSNGGREQY
j_call: TRBJ1-2; v_call: TRBV11-2; cdr3_aa: ASRSSGQGSYGYT
j_call: TRBJ2-2; v_call: TRBV19; cdr3_aa: ASRRGLENTGELF
j_call: TRBJ2-1; v_call: TRBV2; cdr3_aa: ASSDRGRTYNEQF
j_call: TRBJ2-1; v_call: TRBV15; cdr3_aa: ATSRSAGNSYNEQF
j_call: TRBJ2-1; v_call: TRBV11-2; cdr3_aa: ASSRPGSTYNEQF
j_call: TRBJ1-6; v_call: TRBV5-1; cdr3_aa: ASSTGRDSYNSPLH
j_call: TRBJ1-6; v_call: TRBV2; cdr3_aa: ASSLTGNNSPLH
j_call: TRBJ2-5; v_call: TRBV3-1; cdr3_aa: ASSQDKRGLQETQY
j_call: TRBJ2-6; v_call: TRBV19; cdr3_aa: ASSPEGHGFSGANVLT
j_call: TRBJ2-1; v_call: TRBV3-1; cdr3_aa: ASSQEGAGGPYNEQF
j_call: TRBJ2-5; v_call: TRBV4-1; cdr3_aa: ASSPVGDETQY
j_call: TRBJ2-7; v_call: TRBV9; cdr3_aa: ASSVGTGFYEQY
j_call: TRBJ1-1; v_call: TRBV6-1; cdr3_aa: ASSPGQSFTNTEAF
j_call: TRBJ1-2; v_call: TRBV19; cdr3_aa: ASRTKANYGYT
j_call: TRBJ2-7; v_call: TRBV6-2/TRBV6-3; cdr3_aa: ASSRRFAYEQY
j_call: TRBJ2-3; v_call: TRBV12-3/TRBV12-4; cdr3_aa: ASIRRGGEGTDTQY
j_call: TRBJ2-5; v_call: TRBV24-1; cdr3_aa: ATSEGTSGGGGETQY
j_call: TRBJ2-1; v_call: TRBV4-3; cdr3_aa: ASSNRDRGWDEQF
j_call: TRBJ1-2; v_call: TRBV15; cdr3_aa: ATSRDQVGGGGYT
j_call: TRBJ2-7; v_call: TRBV7-9; cdr3_aa: ASSSGTSGPSYEQY
j_call: TRBJ1-6; v_call: TRBV2; cdr3_aa: AGSSYNSPLH
j_call: TRBJ1-1; v_call: TRBV2; cdr3_aa: AGRGLRMNTEAF
j_call: TRBJ2-1; v_call: TRBV6-5; cdr3_aa: ASSYSNEQF
j_call: TRBJ1-2; v_call: TRBV19; cdr3_aa: ASSMNYGTGGHGYT
j_call: TRBJ2-3; v_call: TRBV18; cdr3_aa: ASSPLFRDTDTQY
j_call: TRBJ2-7; v_call: TRBV9; cdr3_aa: ASSGGFSGRGDEQY
j_call: TRBJ1-1; v_call: TRBV20-1; cdr3_aa: SAIPRQEAF
j_call: TRBJ2-5; v_call: TRBV14; cdr3_aa: ASPPRRETNIQETQY
j_call: TRBJ2-3; v_call: TRBV20-1; cdr3_aa: SAALGPADTQY
j_call: TRBJ2-2; v_call: TRBV7-9; cdr3_aa: ASSSRLDSRDTGELF
j_call: TRBJ2-2; v_call: TRBV2; cdr3_aa: ASNTRTGGVNTGELF
j_call: TRBJ1-2; v_call: TRBV10-3; cdr3_aa: AISESQGFGYT